The source of this TCR beta chain is a study of T cells in Graves' hyperthyroidism and ophthalmopathy. Uncontrolled infection, other autoimmune disease, pregnancy or lactation excluded patients. Diagnosing involved the use of clinical symptoms, serum thyroxine and TRAb, thyroid ultrasound and orbital computed tomography. In the case of this clonotype: What it binds is unknown.

CDR3 length equals 15 residues. Trimming stripped 3 bases from V and 3 bases from J, with 12 bases between. Germline V CDR1 and CDR2: SGDLS, YYNGEE. Study-wide points: Patients with ophthalmopathy were separated from those with stable hyperthyroidism by a 13 V-J model. The blood repertoire included most of the expanded thyroid clonotypes above 0.001.

There were TCR beta CDR3 regions amplified from RNA transcripts. The primer set for the first-round RT-PCR of the TCR CDR3 was HTBI. From the multiplex PCR reads, TCRdb called clonotypes with MiXCR, one entry per CDR3 protein. Of 350,000 to 450,000 distinct CDR3 sequences in the sample, 11% to 15% are singletons; the top ten hold around 28%. The chain has TRBV9 and TRBJ2-2; perhaps TRBD2 as D (5 bases). The sample consisted of blood. The TCR sequence derives from a man aged 45 to 65 with Graves' ophthalmopathy. The CDR3 sequence is CASSASGSDTGELFF. The CDR3, as DNA: TGTGCCAGCAGCGCGAGCGGCTCGGACACCGGGGAGCTGTTTTTT.